Presented here are 29 T cell receptor beta chains from one specimen sequenced in a study of blood T cell repertoires in COVID-19. Libraries were prepared by immunoSEQ multiplex PCR; TCRdb keeps only in-frame clonotypes and omits some of them. The sample contains about 240,000 clones, roughly 90% of which appear only once. The sample consisted of PBMCs or T cells enriched from blood (not recorded which). The receptors here all came from a man aged 40-49 years who had recovered from COVID-19.

The chain combines TRBV6-5 with TRBJ2-7; 7 bases are shared with TRBD2. Germline V gives CDR1 MNHEY, CDR2 SVGAGI. V shed 5 bases, J shed 3 bases, and the junction held 7 bases outside the gene matches. The CDR3 is 14 residues long. CDR3 sequence: CASSNLADGYEQYF. DNA of the CDR3: TGTGCCAGCAGTAACCTAGCGGATGGCTACGAGCAGTACTTC.

The V gene is TRBV9, the J gene TRBJ1-5; 10 positions agree with TRBD1. V dropped 2 bases and J dropped 6; count of bases not matched to a gene: 2. CDR3 length equals 14 residues. CDR1 SGDLS and CDR2 YYNGEE come from the germline V gene. CDR3 in DNA: TGTGCCAGCAGCGTGACAGGGGGCGGTCAGCCCCAGCATTTT. It translates to CASSVTGGGQPQHF. Based on the CDR3 plus reference TRBV9 and TRBJ1-5, the full variable domain is DSGVTQTPKHLITATGQRVTLRCSPRSGDLSVYWYQQSLDQGLQFLIQYYNGEERAKGNILERFSAQQFPDLHSELNLSSLELGDSALYFCASSVTGGGQPQHFGDGTRLSIL.

The V and J genes are TRBV9 and TRBJ2-2, with 8 bases fitting TRBD2. This CDR3 is 17 amino acids long. Germline CDR1 and CDR2: SGDLS and YYNGEE. V was clipped by 3 bases and J by 4 bases; unmatched bases: 11. This CDR3 is CASSAPAAGETTGELFF. The CDR3 coding sequence is TGTGCCAGCAGCGCCCCCGCAGCGGGAGAAACCACCGGGGAGCTGTTTTTT.

This clone was observed once. The rearrangement joins TRBV6-5 to TRBJ2-7, with TRBD2 as a possible D gene (6 bases). CDR1 is MNHEY, CDR2 SVGAGI, per germline. Trimming shortened V by 3 bases and J by 6 bases, and 9 bases separated the two germline ends. The CDR3 contains 12 residues. In nucleotides, the CDR3 is TGTGCCAGCAGTTATGAGGGAGGCGAGCAGTACTTC. It yields the protein CASSYEGGEQYF.

J is TRBJ2-3 and V is TRBV27; D is perhaps TRBD2 (6 bases). This CDR3 is 16 amino acids long. The V and J ends lost 6 bases and 3 bases respectively, with 19 bases between them. The germline V gene encodes CDR1 MNHEY and CDR2 SMNVEV (reference sequence). The DNA for the CDR3 is TGTGCCAGCAGCCACCGTCCGACCGCGGGGACAGATACGCAGTATTTT. Its translation: CASSHRPTAGTDTQYF.

In its sample, this clone was seen once. The chain has TRBV19 and TRBJ2-7, with 8 bases lining up with TRBD1. From germline, CDR1 is LNHDA and CDR2 SQIVND (reference sequence). CDR3 length: 13 residues. J was trimmed by 2 bases and V by 6 bases; bases with no gene match: 3. The CDR3 DNA reads as TGTGCCAGTAGGCGACAGGGGACCTACGAGCAGTACTTC. Translated: CASRRQGTYEQYF.

The rearrangement links TRBV5-5 to TRBJ2-3, with D possibly matching TRBD2 (6 bases). CDR1 is SGHKS and CDR2 is YYEKEE in the germline V gene (reference sequence). The V end was cut by 6 bases, the J end by 0 bases, with 8 bases between. CDR3 length equals 13 residues. CDR3 in amino acids: CASNAGSTDTQYF. CDR3 bases: TGTGCCAGCAACGCGGGGAGCACAGATACGCAGTATTTT.

The chain carries TRBV3-1 (or the pseudogene TRBV3-2) and TRBJ2-7; the D gene is possibly TRBD1 (6 bases). This CDR3 spans 13 amino acids. Looked up from germline, CDR1 is LGHDT and CDR2 is YNNKEL (reference sequence). V was clipped by 0 bases and J by 6 bases, with 9 bases between them. CDR3 protein: CASSQDRGTEQYF. The DNA of the CDR3 is TGTGCCAGCAGCCAAGATAGGGGGACCGAGCAGTACTTC.

This chain uses TRBV6-1 with TRBJ1-5; D unresolved. The CDR3 covers 16 residues. Trimming pared 3 bases from V and 0 bases from J, leaving 12 bases between. Germline V CDR1 and CDR2: MNHNS, SASEGT. CDR3: CASSDATRYSNQPQHF. The CDR3 DNA sequence: TGTGCCAGCAGTGATGCGACACGTTATAGCAATCAGCCCCAGCATTTT.

This clone was picked up a small number of times. The V gene is TRBV7-9, the J gene TRBJ1-1; D is unclear. Germline CDR1 and CDR2: SEHNR and FQNEAQ (reference sequence). This CDR3 has 14 amino acids. Trimming took 4 bases from V and 0 from J, leaving 9 bases between them. The CDR3 DNA is TGTGCCAGCAGCTGGCCAGGCATGAACACTGAAGCTTTCTTT. It specifies CASSWPGMNTEAFF.

The CDR3 reads CASSRRTGLGDTQYF. As DNA, the CDR3 is TGTGCCAGCAGCCGTAGGACAGGGCTTGGAGATACGCAGTATTTT. V is TRBV11-3 and J is TRBJ2-3, with 8 nucleotides matching TRBD1. CDR3 length: 15 amino acids. CDR1 and CDR2 (germline): SGHNT, YENEEA. V shed 5 bases, J shed 5 bases, and the junction held 9 bases outside the gene matches.

This clone was seen ten or more times. The germline gene is not matched at one end of the junction; a read error may be the cause. The CDR3, as DNA: TGTGCCAGCAGGTTAGCGGGAGCTTACGAGCAGTACTTC. Translating gives CASRLAGAYEQYF. The chain employs TRBV7-2 and TRBJ2-7; TRBD2 aligns across 9 bases. This CDR3 has 13 amino acids. Germline V CDR1 and CDR2: SGHTA, FQGNSA.

V is TRBV19 and J is TRBJ1-5; 7 nucleotides align to TRBD1. Germline V gives CDR1 LNHDA, CDR2 SQIVND (reference sequence). With 3 bases clipped from V and 0 bases from J, the junction kept 5 bases outside the gene matches. The CDR3 extends over 16 amino acids. In DNA, the CDR3 is TGTGCCAGTAGTATGGAGGGACAGTATAGCAATCAGCCCCAGCATTTT. Translating gives CASSMEGQYSNQPQHF.

This sequence joins TRBV5-1 and TRBJ2-7; 11 bases match TRBD2. This CDR3 has 16 amino acids. Germline CDR1 SGHRS, CDR2 YFSETQ. After removal of 0 bases from V and 7 bases from J, the junction contained 9 bases not matched to a gene. CDR3 sequence (DNA): TGCGCCAGCAGCTTGGACGAGACTAGCGGGACTGGGGAGCAGTACTTC. Protein sequence: CASSLDETSGTGEQYF.

V usage is TRBV5-6 and J usage is TRBJ2-1; D may be TRBD1 (5 bases). Germline loops: CDR1 SGHDT, CDR2 YYEEEE. V lost 4 bases, J lost 0 bases, and 11 bases lay in between. The length of the CDR3 is 15 residues. The CDR3 sequence is CASSPTARSYNEQFF. In DNA form, the CDR3 reads TGTGCCAGCAGCCCGACAGCCCGCTCCTACAATGAGCAGTTCTTC.

This clone occurred once. This rearrangement joins TRBV6-5 to TRBJ2-7, with D perhaps TRBD1 (5 bases). The germline gives CDR1 MNHEY, CDR2 SVGAGI. The CDR3 loop spans 15 amino acids. Trimming took 8 bases from V and 2 from J, leaving 19 bases between them. CDR3 amino acids: CASVLGRVTAYEQYF. Here the CDR3 DNA reads TGTGCCAGCGTTTTAGGCAGGGTTACGGCCTACGAGCAGTACTTC.

The J gene is TRBJ2-7, the V gene TRBV6-5; 9 bases align to TRBD1. The V segment lost 6 bases and the J segment 5 bases; nucleotides outside the gene matches: 8. CDR3 length: 14 residues. The germline V gene encodes CDR1 MNHEY and CDR2 SVGAGI. CDR3 nucleotides: TGTGCCAGCAGGACCGGGACAGGGTGGAACGAGCAGTACTTC. Its translation: CASRTGTGWNEQYF.

This rearrangement joins TRBV28 to TRBJ1-3; 8 nucleotides line up with TRBD1. CDR3 length equals 16 residues. The V and J ends lost 4 bases and 1 base, in that order; junction bases with no gene match: 6. Germline-derived CDR1 and CDR2 are MDHEN and SYDVKM. The DNA of the CDR3 is TGTGCCAGCAGTTCCCCGCACAGGGGGTCTGGAAACACCATATATTTT. Residues: CASSSPHRGSGNTIYF.

The chain uses TRBV30 and TRBJ1-1; D remains unclear. This CDR3 comprises 12 residues. The germline CDR1 and CDR2 sequences are GTSNPN and SVGIG (reference sequence). Between the trimmed V and J ends, which lost 4 bases and 7 bases, there was a span of 13 bases. The CDR3 sequence: CAWNEGIGEAFF. The CDR3 DNA is TGTGCCTGGAATGAGGGAATCGGTGAAGCTTTCTTT.

J is TRBJ1-6 and V is TRBV6-5; D gene ambiguous. Germline V lookup: CDR1 MNHEY, CDR2 SVGAGI. The CDR3 has 16 residues. The V end was cut by 3 bases, the J end by 4 bases, with 13 bases between. CDR3 sequence (DNA): TGTGCCAGCAGTTATGATTTCGTACAGTATAATTCACCCCTCCACTTT. Residues: CASSYDFVQYNSPLHF.

This chain uses TRBV18 with TRBJ2-7; D gene uncertain. CDR1 is KGHSH and CDR2 is LQKENI in the germline V gene. CDR3 length: 16 amino acids. The ends were cut back, 3 bases at V and 0 bases at J, with 15 bases in the middle. CDR3 residues: CASSPITPGSSYEQYF. In DNA form, the CDR3 reads TGTGCCAGCTCACCGATCACCCCGGGTAGCTCCTACGAGCAGTACTTC.

The rearrangement uses TRBV5-1 and TRBJ2-5, with D possibly being TRBD2 (6 bases). Trimming removed 1 base from V and 5 bases from J, with 15 bases in between. This CDR3 has 15 residues. Germline V gene data show CDR1 as SGHRS and CDR2 as YFSETQ. The CDR3 reads CASSLTVLATETQYF. The CDR3 coding sequence is TGCGCCAGCAGCTTGACAGTACTAGCAACGGAGACCCAGTACTTC.

This clone came up many times. The chain employs TRBV29-1 and TRBJ1-5; 10 bases match TRBD1. The CDR3 is made up of 16 amino acids. The germline gives CDR1 SQVTM, CDR2 ANQGSEA. The V gene end was trimmed by 4 bases and the J gene end by 2 bases; junction bases not matched to a gene: 8. Written as DNA, the CDR3 is TGCAGCGTTGCAACCGGGACAGGGGATGGCAATCAGCCCCAGCATTTT. Amino acids: CSVATGTGDGNQPQHF.

V is TRBV14 and J is TRBJ1-6; a possible D gene is TRBD1 (5 bases). In germline, CDR1 is SGHDN, CDR2 FVKESK. Trimming took off 5 bases at V and 7 bases at J, with 6 bases between the two ends. CDR3 length: 12 residues. CDR3 in amino acids: CASSNRNSPLHF. Written as DNA, the CDR3 is TGTGCCAGCAGCAACAGGAATTCACCCCTCCACTTT.

This clone occurred once. The rearrangement uses TRBV2 and TRBJ2-2; possible D gene TRBD2, 5 bases. Trimming took 4 bases from V and 0 from J, leaving 12 bases between them. The CDR3 is 16 amino acids. Per germline, CDR1 SNHLY and CDR2 FYNNEI. CDR3 coding DNA: TGTGCCAGCAGTGGACCGGGGAGCACGAACACCGGGGAGCTGTTTTTT. It encodes CASSGPGSTNTGELFF.

The chain has TRBV18 and TRBJ1-2; perhaps TRBD1 as D (5 bases). V lost 6 bases and J lost 8, with 13 bases in between. There are 12 residues in the CDR3. The germline CDR1 and CDR2 sequences are KGHSH and LQKENI. DNA of the CDR3: TGTGCCAGCTCGCCGCAGAACAGGGGCTACACCTTC. Protein sequence: CASSPQNRGYTF.

The chain combines TRBV3-1 (or the pseudogene TRBV3-2) with TRBJ2-7; D is possibly TRBD2 (6 bases). Between the trimmed V and J ends, which lost 3 bases and 2 bases, there was a span of 8 bases. Looked up from germline, CDR1 is LGHDT and CDR2 is YNNKEL (reference sequence). The CDR3 is 13 residues long. CDR3 sequence: CASSQTGAYEQYF. Here the CDR3 DNA reads TGTGCCAGCAGCCAGACGGGGGCCTACGAGCAGTACTTC.

V and J are TRBV19 and TRBJ1-5; 9 nucleotides match TRBD1. Germline V gives CDR1 LNHDA, CDR2 SQIVND (reference sequence). The junction had 15 bases not matched to a gene; V was cut back by 5 bases and J by 7 bases. The CDR3 loop spans 17 amino acids. The CDR3 coding sequence is TGTGCCAGTAGTTCCCACTATCAGGACAGGGGTCGACAGCCCCAGCATTTT. Translating gives CASSSHYQDRGRQPQHF. Looking up the rest from reference TRBV19 and TRBJ1-5 gives the full variable domain: DGGITQSPKYLFRKEGQNVTLSCEQNLNHDAMYWYRQDPGQGLRLIYYSQIVNDFQKGDIAEGYSVSREKKESFPLTVTSAQKNPTAFYLCASSSHYQDRGRQPQHFGDGTRLSIL.

The rearrangement uses TRBV29-1 and TRBJ1-2; tentative D call: TRBD1 (5 bases). The V and J ends lost 6 bases and 8 bases respectively, with 10 bases between them. The CDR3 loop spans 10 amino acids. CDR1 is SQVTM and CDR2 is ANQGSEA in the germline V gene. The CDR3 sequence is CSVGGEGYTF. CDR3 DNA sequence: TGCAGCGTGGGGGGTGAGGGCTACACCTTC.